This T cell receptor beta chain was recorded in a study of Graves' ophthalmopathy and Graves' hyperthyroidism. Study overall: Peripheral blood was collected at initial diagnosis, before any treatment.

Eligible hyperthyroidism cases comprised new diagnoses of under 2 months' duration in individuals aged 18 to 65. This clonotype was seen ten or more times. Its antigen is still unknown. Broader study findings: In separating ophthalmopathy from stable hyperthyroidism, a 13-signature model achieved less than 90% sensitivity and 70% to 83% specificity. Ophthalmopathy progression was predicted by the model at about 70% sensitivity and 72% to 80% specificity.

Amplification of TCR beta CDR3 regions used RNA transcripts. RT-PCR was first run with HTBI primers, then multiplex PCR in a second round. MiXCR, run by TCRdb on the multiplex PCR reads, gives a single entry per CDR3 protein. Of 300,000 to 400,000 distinct CDR3 sequences listed, about a sixth were seen once; the top ten hold 2.4%. The sample comprised peripheral blood. The sequence derives from an adult woman with stable Graves' hyperthyroidism.

The CDR3 region is CSAIQDWPSGNTIYF. CDR3 in DNA: TGCAGTGCTATACAAGACTGGCCCTCTGGAAACACCATATATTTT. This chain links TRBV20-1 with TRBJ1-3; unclear D gene. Germline CDR1 DFQATT, CDR2 SNEGSKA (reference sequence). V was shortened by 4 bases and J by 0 bases, with 13 bases between the two germline ends. The length of the CDR3 is 15 residues.